This note documents a single TCR beta chain sequence. Its antigen remains unknown. The CDR3 extends over 16 amino acids. Trimming at V came to 1 base and at J to 1 base, leaving 5 bases not matched to a gene. Germline-derived CDR1 and CDR2 are SGHTA and FQGNSA. The data are from a study of siplizumab effects on memory and regulatory T cells. The protocol was immunoSEQ multiplex PCR, while the TCRdb copy is restricted to in-frame clones and leaves out a portion. Of fewer than 120,000 clones listed, roughly 92% are singletons. Study-wide findings and caveats: The authors mapped only a minor fraction of alloreactive clones to unstimulated subsets.

The sequenced material came from CD4+ T cells sorted from blood. The origin of this receptor is a human donor in good health. V gene TRBV7-2 combines with J gene TRBJ2-7, with TRBD1 identical over 9 bases. DNA for the CDR3: TGTGCCAGCAGCTTAGACTCCGGGACAGGGTCCTACGAGCAGTACTTC. It specifies CASSLDSGTGSYEQYF.